This TCR beta chain was observed in a study of cytomegalovirus exposure and HLA in healthy donors. Researchers ran the PCR with 60 Vbeta and 13 Jbeta primers. Using immunoSEQ multiplex PCR, the repertoire was profiled, and TCRdb retains in-frame clones only, with some absent. The sample has under 200,000 clones, around four fifths seen once; the top ten hold under 1.5%. The ends were cut back, 2 bases at V and 4 bases at J, with 12 bases in the middle. CDR1 GTSNPN and CDR2 SVGIG come from the germline V gene (reference sequence). The CDR3 covers 14 residues. The clonotype was recovered from a woman in her 30s in good health and CMV-seronegative. Input material: PBMCs. The chain employs TRBV30 and TRBJ1-5; D may be TRBD1 (6 bases). DNA of the CDR3: TGTGCCTGGAGTCCGGACCAGGGGAATCAGCCCCAGCATTTT. Protein: CAWSPDQGNQPQHF.